The 23 T cell receptor beta chains given below trace back to one sample, sequenced in a study of blood T cell repertoires in COVID-19. Some clones are missing from TCRdb's copy, which holds only in-frame ones; the method was immunoSEQ multiplex PCR. The table has approximately 490,000 clones, about nine tenths seen once; the top ten hold 6.5% to 8.5%. Sequencing used PBMCs or T cells enriched from blood (not recorded which). Every receptor here comes from a woman aged 60-70 years who had recovered from COVID-19.

This rearrangement joins TRBV25-1 to TRBJ2-5, with 10 bases that match TRBD2. V lost 11 bases to trimming and J lost 2 bases; unmatched junction nucleotides: 14. The length of the CDR3 is 16 residues. Germline loops: CDR1 MGHDK, CDR2 SYGVNS. In nucleotides, the CDR3 is TGTGCCTCTTCCCACCCCAGGACTAGCGGTCAAGAGACCCAGTACTTC. Translated, it gives CASSHPRTSGQETQYF. The variable domain in full, completed from reference TRBV25-1 and TRBJ2-5, reads EADIYQTPRYLVIGTGKKITLECSQTMGHDKMYWYQQDPGMELHLIHYSYGVNSTEKGDLSSESTVSRIRTEHFPLTLESARPSHTSQYLCASSHPRTSGQETQYFGPGTRLLVL.

V gene TRBV11-2 combines with J gene TRBJ1-4, with D possibly being TRBD1 (5 bases). CDR3 length: 13 residues. CDR1 is SGHAT, CDR2 FQNNGV, per germline. The ends were cut back, 0 bases at V and 11 bases at J, with 10 bases in the middle. This CDR3 reads CASSLEGRQKLFF. The CDR3 DNA follows: TGTGCCAGCAGCTTAGAGGGCAGACAGAAACTGTTTTTT.

This rearrangement joins TRBV4-1 to TRBJ1-5; 9 positions agree with TRBD1. CDR1 and CDR2 (germline): MGHRA, YSYEKL. V shed 2 bases, J shed 0 bases, and the junction held 11 bases outside the gene matches. CDR3 size: 19 residues. CDR3 sequence (DNA): TGCGCCAGCAGCCAACTCCCGGGACAGGGTCATTATAGCAATCAGCCCCAGCATTTT. Translated, it gives CASSQLPGQGHYSNQPQHF.

This chain links TRBV7-9 with TRBJ2-1, with a tentative D call TRBD1 (5 bases). Germline V gives CDR1 SEHNR, CDR2 FQNEAQ (reference sequence). Trimming cost V 3 bases and J 9 bases, with 12 bases left between them. This CDR3 comprises 13 residues. The CDR3 sequence: CASSLQGQSEQFF. DNA for the CDR3: TGTGCCAGCAGCTTGCAGGGCCAAAGTGAGCAGTTCTTC.

The rearrangement links TRBV2 to TRBJ1-2, with a tentative D call TRBD1 (5 bases). Looked up from germline, CDR1 is SNHLY and CDR2 is FYNNEI. There are 14 residues in the CDR3. Trimming removed 4 bases at V and 1 base at J, with 10 bases between. The CDR3 coding sequence is TGTGCCAGCAGTGTGGAGGGGCGTAACTATGGCTACACCTTC. This sequence encodes CASSVEGRNYGYTF.

This chain links TRBV11-2 with TRBJ2-2, with 7 bases matching TRBD1. The CDR3 loop spans 14 amino acids. The ends lost 4 bases at V and 4 bases at J; junction bases unmatched: 3. CDR1 and CDR2 from the germline V gene are SGHAT and FQNNGV. In nucleotides, the CDR3 is TGTGCCAGCAGCTCGACAGGGAGCACCGGGGAGCTGTTTTTT. This codes for CASSSTGSTGELFF. Supplemented by reference TRBV11-2 and TRBJ2-2, the full variable domain reads EAGVAQSPRYKIIEKRQSVAFWCNPISGHATLYWYQQILGQGPKLLIQFQNNGVVDDSQLPKDRFSAERLKGVDSTLKIQPAKLEDSAVYLCASSSTGSTGELFFGEGSRLTVL.

The chain uses TRBV19 and TRBJ2-3; TRBD2 matches at 15 bases. Germline lookup yields CDR1 LNHDA and CDR2 SQIVND (reference sequence). CDR3 length equals 20 residues. V lost 6 bases, J lost 1 base, and 14 bases stayed unmatched. CDR3 protein: CASSMARPGLAGGRTDTQYF. The CDR3 DNA reads TGTGCCAGTAGCATGGCTAGGCCGGGACTAGCGGGGGGCCGCACAGATACGCAGTATTTT. Full variable domain (missing parts from reference TRBV19 and TRBJ2-3): DGGITQSPKYLFRKEGQNVTLSCEQNLNHDAMYWYRQDPGQGLRLIYYSQIVNDFQKGDIAEGYSVSREKKESFPLTVTSAQKNPTAFYLCASSMARPGLAGGRTDTQYFGPGTRLTVL.

There are a few counts of this clone. This chain connects TRBV7-8 to TRBJ2-2, with D uncertain. Deletions cut 4 bases from V and 0 bases from J, with 6 bases between. The CDR3 extends over 14 amino acids. CDR1 SGHVS and CDR2 FQNEAQ come from the germline V gene. The CDR3 sequence is CASSSVANTGELFF. The CDR3 nucleotides read TGTGCCAGCAGCTCAGTCGCGAACACCGGGGAGCTGTTTTTT.

The table lists this clone with a count of one. The chain has TRBV5-1 and TRBJ2-4; D unresolved. CDR1 is SGHRS, CDR2 YFSETQ, per germline. Deletions cut 3 bases from V and 1 base from J, with 8 bases between. The CDR3 covers 14 residues. The CDR3, as DNA: TGCGCCAGCAGCTCCGGGTACGCCAAAAACATTCAGTACTTC. This codes for CASSSGYAKNIQYF.

CDR3: CASSSRGRETQYF. The CDR3 DNA reads as TGTGCCAGCAGCTCCAGAGGGAGAGAAACGCAGTATTTT. The rearrangement links TRBV7-6 to TRBJ2-3; D is possibly TRBD2 (5 bases). This CDR3 comprises 13 residues. V shed 4 bases and J shed 9 bases, with 14 bases lying between them. Germline loops: CDR1 SGHVS, CDR2 FNYEAQ.

The DNA for the CDR3 is TGTGCCATCAGTGATAAACAGGGATTAGGAAGAAACACTGAAGCTTTCTTT. It yields the protein CAISDKQGLGRNTEAFF. The rearrangement uses TRBV10-3 and TRBJ1-1; tentative D call: TRBD1 (6 bases). CDR1 ENHRY and CDR2 SYGVKD come from the germline V gene. Trimming took 3 bases from V and 2 from J, leaving 19 bases between them. This CDR3 is built from 17 residues.

The gene calls are TRBV10-1 and TRBJ1-2, with 8 bases that match TRBD1. This CDR3 is built from 14 residues. The ends lost 6 bases at V and 8 bases at J; junction bases unmatched: 11. Per the germline V gene, CDR1 is WNHNN and CDR2 is SYGVQD (reference sequence). CDR3 residues: CASSPGQGRWGYTF. CDR3 nucleotides: TGCGCCAGCAGCCCTGGACAGGGAAGGTGGGGCTACACCTTC.

This CDR3 is CASSPIQGAQGTEAFF. The CDR3 DNA reads as TGTGCCAGCTCACCCATACAGGGGGCGCAGGGCACTGAAGCTTTCTTT. The chain recombines TRBV18 with TRBJ1-1, with 9 bases aligning to TRBD1. CDR3 length equals 16 residues. Germline V gene sequence: CDR1 KGHSH, CDR2 LQKENI. With 3 bases clipped from V and 4 bases from J, the junction kept 9 bases outside the gene matches.

The chain has TRBV5-1 and TRBJ2-2; possibly TRBD2 for D (5 bases). Between the trimmed V and J ends, which lost 1 base and 1 base, there was a span of 11 bases. The germline gives CDR1 SGHRS, CDR2 YFSETQ. The CDR3 length is 16 residues. The CDR3 DNA reads as TGCGCCAGCAGCTTGCTAGCCTTCGGGAACACCGGGGAGCTGTTTTTT. It codes for CASSLLAFGNTGELFF. Supplemented by reference TRBV5-1 and TRBJ2-2, the full variable domain reads KAGVTQTPRYLIKTRGQQVTLSCSPISGHRSVSWYQQTPGQGLQFLFEYFSETQRNKGNFPGRFSGRQFSNSRSEMNVSTLELGDSALYLCASSLLAFGNTGELFFGEGSRLTVL.

The table lists this clone with a count of one. In DNA, the CDR3 is TGCGCCAGCTCGACAGGAAGGACACAAGAGACCCAGTACTTC. This encodes CASSTGRTQETQYF. The chain recombines TRBV5-1 with TRBJ2-5; tentatively, D is TRBD1 (6 bases). The V end was cut by 7 bases, the J end by 2 bases, with 15 bases between. Germline CDR1 SGHRS, CDR2 YFSETQ. The CDR3 covers 14 residues.

V gene TRBV18 combines with J gene TRBJ2-7, with a tentative D call TRBD1 (7 bases). The germline CDR1 and CDR2 sequences are KGHSH and LQKENI. The CDR3 spans 15 residues. Deletions cut 3 bases from V and 3 bases from J, with 15 bases between. The CDR3 bases are TGTGCCAGCTCACCCCAGGGGGGTCAAATCTACGAGCAGTACTTC. Encoded protein: CASSPQGGQIYEQYF.

The V gene is TRBV11-2, the J gene TRBJ2-5; D gene ambiguous. Germline loops: CDR1 SGHAT, CDR2 FQNNGV. The V and J ends lost 2 bases and 5 bases respectively, with 9 bases between them. CDR3 length: 13 amino acids. This CDR3 reads CASSLSPLETQYF. CDR3 in DNA: TGTGCCAGCAGCTTATCCCCCTTGGAGACCCAGTACTTC.

V is TRBV2 and J is TRBJ2-5, with a weak D call TRBD1 (6 bases). Looked up from germline, CDR1 is SNHLY and CDR2 is FYNNEI. The CDR3 sequence is 17 residues long. The V and J ends lost 1 base and 5 bases respectively, with 20 bases between them. The CDR3, as DNA: TGTGCCAGCAGTGAAGGGCAGGGGTTTTCCTTAGGGGAGACCCAGTACTTC. Translating gives CASSEGQGFSLGETQYF.

The chain has TRBV30 and TRBJ1-2; D unclear. With 8 bases removed from V and 9 bases from J, the gap between germline ends came to 19 bases. Germline values: CDR1 GTSNPN, CDR2 SVGIG (reference sequence). CDR3 size: 12 residues. CDR3 sequence: CAHTRGGRSYTF. The CDR3 DNA is TGTGCCCACACCCGGGGAGGGAGAAGCTACACCTTC.

The chain uses TRBV7-8 and TRBJ2-3; 8 bases are shared with TRBD1. V dropped 3 bases and J dropped 6; count of bases not matched to a gene: 2. Germline CDR1 and CDR2: SGHVS and FQNEAQ. This CDR3 is 13 amino acids long. The CDR3 spells CASSFDRGDTQYF. CDR3 sequence (DNA): TGTGCCAGCAGCTTCGACAGGGGTGATACGCAGTATTTT.

J is TRBJ2-7 and V is TRBV7-8; 10 bases agree with TRBD1. The trim removed 5 bases at V and 1 base at J, leaving 8 bases unmatched. Germline V gene data show CDR1 as SGHVS and CDR2 as FQNEAQ. The CDR3 length is 16 residues. CDR3 amino acids: CASSAGTGVGSYEQYV. As DNA, the CDR3 is TGTGCCAGCAGCGCCGGGACAGGGGTTGGGTCCTACGAGCAGTACGTC.

The genes are TRBV5-6 and TRBJ2-2; a weak D match, TRBD2 (5 bases). Trimming pared 3 bases from V and 5 bases from J, leaving 14 bases between. CDR3 length equals 15 residues. Germline assignment: CDR1 SGHDT and CDR2 YYEEEE. CDR3 DNA: TGTGCCAGCAGCTCCCTGGCACCGGGGACCGGGGAGCTGTTTTTT. Translating it yields CASSSLAPGTGELFF.

This rearrangement joins TRBV7-6 to TRBJ2-3, with 9 bases lining up with TRBD2. CDR3 length: 16 amino acids. Germline loops: CDR1 SGHVS, CDR2 FNYEAQ. After removal of 1 base from V and 6 bases from J, the junction contained 8 bases not matched to a gene. The CDR3 reads CASSLERRGGLDTQYF. In DNA form, the CDR3 reads TGTGCCAGCAGCTTAGAAAGGCGGGGGGGTTTGGATACGCAGTATTTT. The full variable domain, with the rest looked up from reference TRBV7-6 and TRBJ2-3, is GAGVSQSPRYKVTKRGQDVALRCDPISGHVSLYWYRQALGQGPEFLTYFNYEAQQDKSGLPNDRFSAERPEGSISTLTIQRTEQRDSAMYRCASSLERRGGLDTQYFGPGTRLTVL.